This TCR beta chain was found in a study of cytomegalovirus exposure and HLA in healthy donors. Study observations and caveats: Differences between HLA loci emerged in a later analysis of TCR association rates, with DRB1 most and HLA-C fewest. Later analysis demonstrated an association between a missense DCLRE1C variant and TCR beta V- and J-gene trimming.

Primers: 60 Vbeta forward and 13 Jbeta reverse. TCRdb keeps only in-frame clones here, not all; method: immunoSEQ multiplex PCR. The top ten hold around 2.4% of the sample, which has over 110,000 clones, 82% seen once. Losses at the gene ends were 0 bases for V and 6 bases for J; bases not matched to a gene: 9. Germline values: CDR1 LGHNA, CDR2 YSLEER. CDR3 length: 17 amino acids. Remarks on this clone: Its cognate antigen is unknown.

Donors in the study were healthy people who gave bone marrow. The study sampled nominally healthy donors, though unrecorded immune exposures were likely. The chain couples TRBV4-3 to TRBJ2-1; 9 nucleotides align to TRBD2. The clonotype comes from a male donor in good health and CMV-seronegative. The sequenced material came from PBMCs. CDR3 nucleotides: TGCGCCAGCAGCCAAGATCGGTCGGCGGGAGGGCTCAATGAGCAGTTCTTC. It yields the protein CASSQDRSAGGLNEQFF.